The present TCR beta chain was sequenced within a study of human T cells and chemical hapten exposure. Study-wide background: 2% DPC was applied to approximately 2 cm by approximately 2 cm of upper inner arm skin for sensitization. Variation in per-sample TCR yields came mainly from small pooled library volume differences.

Study-wide results and caveats: With alopecia, donors may have immune responses unlike healthy people's.

In germline, CDR1 is WNHNN, CDR2 SYGVQD (reference sequence). This CDR3 is 17 amino acids long. V was clipped by 4 bases and J by 3 bases; unmatched bases: 10. This clonotype was counted only a few times. Its antigen remains unidentified. TCRdb reprocessed the RACE reads with MiXCR, giving one entry per CDR3 protein. The sample gives 97,000 or so distinct CDR3 sequences, less than 35% of which show up once; under 13% is in the top ten. Documented time point: patch test 3, about 24 weeks after DPC sensitization. Regarding treatment: therapeutic diphenylcyclopropenone sensitization with weekly scalp DPC.

Sequencing was performed on whole blood, taken in connection with sensitization to the hapten diphenylcyclopropenone (DPC). The J gene is TRBJ2-1, the V gene TRBV10-1; 9 bases agree with TRBD2. The TCR originated in a man aged 40-50 years with alopecia areata. Some clones in this sample may be carry-over from other donors' samples. The CDR3 nucleotides are TGCGCCAGCAGTGGATGGGGAGGTAGCGGGAGCTACAATGAGCAGTTCTTC. This encodes CASSGWGGSGSYNEQFF.